The present TCR beta chain was sequenced within a study of beta chain features in type 1 diabetes. From germline, CDR1 is SGHTA and CDR2 FQGNSA. V gave up 5 bases and J gave up 2 bases, with 13 bases separating them. The CDR3 contains 16 residues. Of the isolated RNA, all was reverse transcribed, and so the sequenced material was expressed TCRB transcripts. Generated by immunoSEQ multiplex PCR, the TCRdb table keeps only in-frame clones and is missing some. The sample has about 620,000 clones, 15% to 19% seen once; the top ten hold about 0.097%. Staining for CD45RO/CCR7/CD25/CD127/CD95/CD27 allowed sorting of CD4+ naive, central memory, regulatory and stem cell-like memory cells.

The rearrangement uses TRBV7-2 and TRBJ2-6; D is perhaps TRBD2 (5 bases). Material: naive CD4+ T cells from blood. The clonotype was recovered from a man between 18 and 29 years old in good health. CDR3 protein: CASSSRLGAGANVLTF. The CDR3, as DNA: TGTGCCAGCAGCAGTCGGTTGGGAGCTGGGGCCAACGTCCTGACTTTC. The full variable domain, in which reference TRBV7-2 and TRBJ2-6 provide the parts outside the CDR3, is GAGVSQSPSNKVTEKGKDVELRCDPISGHTALYWYRQSLGQGLEFLIYFQGNSAPDKSGLPSDRFSAERTGGSVSTLTIQRTQQEDSAVYLCASSSRLGAGANVLTFGAGSRLTVL.